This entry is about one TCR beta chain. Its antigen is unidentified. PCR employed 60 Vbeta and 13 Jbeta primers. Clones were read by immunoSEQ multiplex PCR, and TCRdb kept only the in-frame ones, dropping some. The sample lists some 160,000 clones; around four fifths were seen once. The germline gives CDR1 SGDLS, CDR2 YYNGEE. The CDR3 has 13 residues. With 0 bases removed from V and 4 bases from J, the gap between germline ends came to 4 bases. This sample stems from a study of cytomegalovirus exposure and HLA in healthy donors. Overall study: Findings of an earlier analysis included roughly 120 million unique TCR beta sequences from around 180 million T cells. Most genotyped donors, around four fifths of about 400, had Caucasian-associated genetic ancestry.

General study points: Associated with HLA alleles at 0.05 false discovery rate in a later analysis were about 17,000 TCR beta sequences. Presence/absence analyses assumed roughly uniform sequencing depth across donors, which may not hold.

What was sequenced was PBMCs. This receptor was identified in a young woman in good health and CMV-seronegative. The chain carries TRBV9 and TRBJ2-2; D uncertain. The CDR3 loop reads CASSVGSTGELFF. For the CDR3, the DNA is TGTGCCAGCAGCGTAGGCAGCACCGGGGAGCTGTTTTTT.